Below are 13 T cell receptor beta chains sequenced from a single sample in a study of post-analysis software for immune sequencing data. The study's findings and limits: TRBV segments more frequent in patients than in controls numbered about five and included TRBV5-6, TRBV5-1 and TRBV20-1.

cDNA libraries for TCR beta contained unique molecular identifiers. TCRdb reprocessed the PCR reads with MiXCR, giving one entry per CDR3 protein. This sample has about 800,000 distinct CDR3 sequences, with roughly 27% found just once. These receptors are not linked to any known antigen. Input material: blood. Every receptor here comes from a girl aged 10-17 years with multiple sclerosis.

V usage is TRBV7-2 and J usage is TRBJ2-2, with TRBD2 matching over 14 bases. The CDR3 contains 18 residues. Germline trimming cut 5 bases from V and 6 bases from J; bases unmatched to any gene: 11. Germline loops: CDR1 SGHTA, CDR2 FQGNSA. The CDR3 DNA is TGTGCCAGCAGCGCGACTAGCGGGAGGGCCTATTTTCCCGGGGAGCTGTTTTTT. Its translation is CASSATSGRAYFPGELFF.

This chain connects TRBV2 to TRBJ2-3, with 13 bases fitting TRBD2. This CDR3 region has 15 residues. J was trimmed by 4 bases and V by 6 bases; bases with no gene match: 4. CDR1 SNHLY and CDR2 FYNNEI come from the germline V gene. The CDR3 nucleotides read TGTGCCAGCAGCCGGACTAGCGGGAGACCAGATACGCAGTATTTT. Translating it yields CASSRTSGRPDTQYF.

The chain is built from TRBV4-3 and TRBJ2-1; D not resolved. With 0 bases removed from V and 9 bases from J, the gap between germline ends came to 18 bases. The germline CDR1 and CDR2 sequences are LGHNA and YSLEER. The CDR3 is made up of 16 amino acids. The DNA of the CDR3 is TGCGCCAGCAGCCAAGATGGCGGATTTTGGGCAGGTGAGCAGTTCTTC. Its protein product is CASSQDGGFWAGEQFF.

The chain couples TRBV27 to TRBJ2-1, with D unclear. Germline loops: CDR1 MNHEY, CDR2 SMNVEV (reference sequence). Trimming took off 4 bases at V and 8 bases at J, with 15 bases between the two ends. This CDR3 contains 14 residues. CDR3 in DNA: TGTGCCAGCAGTTGCGGAATAGCTTGGGATGAGCAGTTCTTC. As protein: CASSCGIAWDEQFF.

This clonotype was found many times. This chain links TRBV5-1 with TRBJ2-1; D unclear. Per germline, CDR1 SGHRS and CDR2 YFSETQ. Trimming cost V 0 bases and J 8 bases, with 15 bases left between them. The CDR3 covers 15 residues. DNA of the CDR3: TGCGCCAGCAGCTTGGGCAGGATCGTGAAGGATGAGCAGTTCTTC. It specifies CASSLGRIVKDEQFF.

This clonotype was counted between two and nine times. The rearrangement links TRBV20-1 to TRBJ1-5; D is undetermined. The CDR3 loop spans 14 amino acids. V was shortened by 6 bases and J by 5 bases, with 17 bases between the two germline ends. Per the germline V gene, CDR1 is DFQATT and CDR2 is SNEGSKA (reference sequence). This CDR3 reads CSATGRQVHQPQHF. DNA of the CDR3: TGCAGTGCCACCGGTAGACAAGTCCATCAGCCCCAGCATTTT.

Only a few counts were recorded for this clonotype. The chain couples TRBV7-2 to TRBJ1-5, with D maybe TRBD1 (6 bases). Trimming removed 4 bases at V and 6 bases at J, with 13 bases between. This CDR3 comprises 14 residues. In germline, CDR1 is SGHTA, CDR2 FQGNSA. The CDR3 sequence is CASSSHRDAQPQHF. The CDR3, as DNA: TGTGCCAGCAGCTCACACAGGGATGCTCAGCCCCAGCATTTT.

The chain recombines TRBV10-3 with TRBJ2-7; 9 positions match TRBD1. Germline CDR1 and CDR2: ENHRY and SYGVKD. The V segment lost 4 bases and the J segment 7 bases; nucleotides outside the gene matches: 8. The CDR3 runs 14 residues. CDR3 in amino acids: CAISVGGQGGEQYF. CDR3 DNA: TGTGCCATCAGTGTGGGGGGACAGGGAGGTGAGCAGTACTTC.

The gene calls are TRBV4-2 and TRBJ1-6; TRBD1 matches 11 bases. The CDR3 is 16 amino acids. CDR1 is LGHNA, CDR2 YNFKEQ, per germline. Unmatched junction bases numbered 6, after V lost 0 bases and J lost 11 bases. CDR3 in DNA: TGTGCCAGCAGCCAAGAGGGAGGACAGGGGGCTCCACCCCTCCACTTT. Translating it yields CASSQEGGQGAPPLHF.

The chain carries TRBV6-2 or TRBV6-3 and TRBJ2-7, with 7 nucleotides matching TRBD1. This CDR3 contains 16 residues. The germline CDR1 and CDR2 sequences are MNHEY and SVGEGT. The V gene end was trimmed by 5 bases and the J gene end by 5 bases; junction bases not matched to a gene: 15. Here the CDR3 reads CASSKRRDRLGDEQYF. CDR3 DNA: TGTGCCAGCAGTAAACGCCGGGACAGACTCGGAGACGAGCAGTACTTC.

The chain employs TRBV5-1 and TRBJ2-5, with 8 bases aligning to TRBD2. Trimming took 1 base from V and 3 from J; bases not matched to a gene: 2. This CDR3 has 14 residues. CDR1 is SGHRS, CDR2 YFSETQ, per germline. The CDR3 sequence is CASSLQAGEETQYF. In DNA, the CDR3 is TGCGCCAGCAGCTTGCAAGCGGGGGAAGAGACCCAGTACTTC.

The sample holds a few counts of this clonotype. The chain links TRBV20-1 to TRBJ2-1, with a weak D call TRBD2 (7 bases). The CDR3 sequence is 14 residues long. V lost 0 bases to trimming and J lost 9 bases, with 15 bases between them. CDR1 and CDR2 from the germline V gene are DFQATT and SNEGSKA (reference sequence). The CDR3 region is CSARDMRGGAEQFF. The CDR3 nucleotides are TGCAGTGCTAGAGATATGAGGGGGGGTGCTGAGCAGTTCTTC.

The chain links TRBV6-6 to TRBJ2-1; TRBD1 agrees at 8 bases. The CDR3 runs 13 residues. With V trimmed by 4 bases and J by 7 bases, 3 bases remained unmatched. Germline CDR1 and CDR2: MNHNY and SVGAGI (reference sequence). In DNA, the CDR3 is TGTGCCAGCAGTTTCCAGGGGGCGAATGAGCAGTTCTTC. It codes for CASSFQGANEQFF.